The 2 T cell receptor beta chains given below trace back to one sample, sequenced in a study of radiation and T cells in renal cell carcinoma. Produced via immunoSEQ multiplex PCR; TCRdb's table is partial and in-frame only. Of roughly 120,000 clones listed, around 83% are singletons. This sample's time point: baseline pretreatment blood. Sample treatment: 15 Gy SBRT to primary tumor, nephrectomy 4 weeks later. The material sequenced was blood, taken from a patient whose treatment included radiotherapy and nephrectomy. The receptors originated from a woman aged 60-75 years with renal cell carcinoma.

The V and J genes are TRBV25-1 and TRBJ1-1; 9 nucleotides line up with TRBD1. Germline-derived CDR1 and CDR2 are MGHDK and SYGVNS. The CDR3 spans 14 residues. V shed 5 bases and J 4 bases; nucleotides not matched to a gene: 5. The CDR3 protein is CASSMGQGFTEAFF. In DNA, the CDR3 is TGTGCCAGCAGTATGGGACAGGGCTTCACTGAAGCTTTCTTT.

The rearrangement links TRBV20-1 to TRBJ2-7, with D maybe TRBD2 (6 bases). CDR3 length: 11 amino acids. V was cut by 6 bases and J by 0 bases, with 6 bases left in between. From germline, CDR1 is DFQATT and CDR2 SNEGSKA (reference sequence). As DNA, the CDR3 is TGCAGTGCCGGGAGCTCCTACGAGCAGTACTTC. Translated: CSAGSSYEQYF.